This T cell receptor (beta chain) emerged from a study of blood T cell repertoires in COVID-19. Study as a whole: Both acute and convalescent COVID-19 samples were obtained from the United States, Italy and Spain. In each case, the material was cDNA or gDNA derived from T cells, B-cell-depleted T cells, or PBMCs.

This table comes from immunoSEQ multiplex PCR, and its TCRdb copy is limited to in-frame clones, with some not included. The sample consists of about 130,000 clones, about 89% of them appearing once. Sample: peripheral blood. This clonotype was sampled from a woman in her sixties with acute or convalescent COVID-19.

The CDR3 spells CASSPQTSGRAGNEQFF. The CDR3 region has the DNA TGTGCCAGCAGCCCCCAGACTAGCGGGAGGGCAGGCAATGAGCAGTTCTTC. The chain employs TRBV7-9 and TRBJ2-1, with 14 bases fitting TRBD2. CDR1 and CDR2 (germline): SEHNR, FQNEAQ (reference sequence). V gave up 5 bases and J gave up 6 bases; unmatched junction bases: 9. CDR3 size: 17 residues.